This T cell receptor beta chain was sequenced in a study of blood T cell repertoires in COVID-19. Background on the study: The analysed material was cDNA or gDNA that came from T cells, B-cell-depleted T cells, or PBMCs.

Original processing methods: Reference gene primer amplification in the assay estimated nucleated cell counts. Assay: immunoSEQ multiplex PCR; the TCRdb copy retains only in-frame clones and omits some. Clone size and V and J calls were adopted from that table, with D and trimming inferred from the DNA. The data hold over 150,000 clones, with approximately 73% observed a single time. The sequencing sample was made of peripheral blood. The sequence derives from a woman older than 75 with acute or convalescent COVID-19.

CDR3 loop: CASSGRYGGGATNEKLFF. CDR3 in DNA: TGTGCCAGCAGCGGTAGATATGGGGGCGGTGCAACTAATGAAAAACTGTTTTTT. The chain employs TRBV9 and TRBJ1-4; perhaps TRBD1 as D (6 bases). The CDR3 loop spans 18 amino acids. Germline V gene data show CDR1 as SGDLS and CDR2 as YYNGEE. With 3 bases removed from V and 0 bases from J, the gap between germline ends came to 18 bases.